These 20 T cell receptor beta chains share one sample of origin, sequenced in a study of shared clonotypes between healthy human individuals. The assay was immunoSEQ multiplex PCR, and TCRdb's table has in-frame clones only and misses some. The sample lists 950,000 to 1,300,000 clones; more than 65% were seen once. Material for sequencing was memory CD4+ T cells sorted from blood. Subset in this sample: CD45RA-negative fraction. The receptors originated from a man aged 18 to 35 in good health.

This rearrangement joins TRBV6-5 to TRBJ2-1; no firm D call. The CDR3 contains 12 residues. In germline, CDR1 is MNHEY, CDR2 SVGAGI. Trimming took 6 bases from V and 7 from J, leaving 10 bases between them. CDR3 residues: CASRNPENEQFF. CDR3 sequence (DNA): TGTGCCAGCAGAAACCCGGAGAATGAGCAGTTCTTC.

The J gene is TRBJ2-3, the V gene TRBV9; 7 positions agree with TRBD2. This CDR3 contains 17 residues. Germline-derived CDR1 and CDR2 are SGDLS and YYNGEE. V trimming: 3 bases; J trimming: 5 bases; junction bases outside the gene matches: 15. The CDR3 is CASSAGRGGRSLDTQYF. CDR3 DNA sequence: TGTGCCAGCAGCGCGGGCCGAGGCGGGAGAAGTCTAGATACGCAGTATTTT.

CDR3 nucleotides: TGTGCCAGCAGTTTAGAAACTTGGAAACGCTCAACTAATGAAAAACTGTTTTTT. Its protein is CASSLETWKRSTNEKLFF. This chain connects TRBV27 to TRBJ1-4; no clear D gene. There are 18 residues in the CDR3. V gave up 2 bases and J gave up 0 bases, with 16 bases separating them. Germline V CDR1 and CDR2: MNHEY, SMNVEV (reference sequence).

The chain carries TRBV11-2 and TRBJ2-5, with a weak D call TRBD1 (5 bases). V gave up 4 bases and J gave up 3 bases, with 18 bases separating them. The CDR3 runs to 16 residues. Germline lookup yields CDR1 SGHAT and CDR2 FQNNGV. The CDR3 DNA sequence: TGTGCCAGCAGCTCCGACAGACGGAGTATTGAAGAGACCCAGTACTTC. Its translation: CASSSDRRSIEETQYF.

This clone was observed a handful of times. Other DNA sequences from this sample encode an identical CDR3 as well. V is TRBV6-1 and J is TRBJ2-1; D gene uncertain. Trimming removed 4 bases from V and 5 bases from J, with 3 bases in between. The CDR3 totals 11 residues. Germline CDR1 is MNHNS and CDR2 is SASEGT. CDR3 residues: CASSGHNEQFF. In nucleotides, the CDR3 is TGTGCCAGCAGTGGGCACAATGAGCAGTTCTTC.

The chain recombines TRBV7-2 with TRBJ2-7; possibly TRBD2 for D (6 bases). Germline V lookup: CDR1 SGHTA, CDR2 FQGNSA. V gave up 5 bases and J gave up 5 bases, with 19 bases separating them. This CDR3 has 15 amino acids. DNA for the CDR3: TGTGCCAGCAGCCAACGGAGGGATCATTTGCACGAGCAGTACTTC. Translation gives CASSQRRDHLHEQYF.

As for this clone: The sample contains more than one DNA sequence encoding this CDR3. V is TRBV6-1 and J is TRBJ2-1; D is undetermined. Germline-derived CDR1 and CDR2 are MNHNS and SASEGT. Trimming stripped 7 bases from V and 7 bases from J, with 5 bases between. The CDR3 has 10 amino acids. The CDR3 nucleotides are TGTGCCAGCAACTCTAATGAGCAGTTCTTC. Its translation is CASNSNEQFF.

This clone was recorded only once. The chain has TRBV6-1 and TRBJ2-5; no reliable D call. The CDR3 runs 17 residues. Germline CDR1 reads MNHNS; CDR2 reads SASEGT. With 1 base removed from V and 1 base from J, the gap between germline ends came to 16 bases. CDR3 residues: CASSEGTFSTIQETQYF. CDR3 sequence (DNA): TGTGCCAGCAGTGAAGGGACCTTTTCCACCATCCAAGAGACCCAGTACTTC.

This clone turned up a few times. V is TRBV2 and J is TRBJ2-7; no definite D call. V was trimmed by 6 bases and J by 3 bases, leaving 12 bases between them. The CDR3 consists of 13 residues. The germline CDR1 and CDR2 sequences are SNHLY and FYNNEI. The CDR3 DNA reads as TGTGCCAGCAGGCGACGTCAAGACTACGAGCAGTACTTC. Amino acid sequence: CASRRRQDYEQYF.

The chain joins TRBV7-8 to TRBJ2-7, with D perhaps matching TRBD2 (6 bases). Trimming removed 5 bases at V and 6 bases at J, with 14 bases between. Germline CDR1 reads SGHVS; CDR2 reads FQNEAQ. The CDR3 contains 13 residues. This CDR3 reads CASSPTGRPEQYF. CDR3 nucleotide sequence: TGTGCCAGCAGCCCGACCGGGAGACCCGAGCAGTACTTC.

In DNA, the CDR3 is TGTGCCAGCAGTTTCCGTGGACAGGGCAAGGGTGGCTACACCTTC. Translation gives CASSFRGQGKGGYTF. The V call is TRBV28, the J call TRBJ1-2, with TRBD1 matching over 8 bases. The CDR3 is 15 amino acids. V lost 3 bases to trimming and J lost 7 bases; unmatched junction nucleotides: 10. Germline CDR1 and CDR2: MDHEN and SYDVKM.

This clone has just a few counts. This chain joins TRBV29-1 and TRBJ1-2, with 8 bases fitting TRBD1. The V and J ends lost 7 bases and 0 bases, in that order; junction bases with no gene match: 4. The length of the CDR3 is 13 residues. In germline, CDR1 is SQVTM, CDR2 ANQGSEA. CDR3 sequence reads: CSARGQTNYGYTF. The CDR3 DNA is TGCAGCGCCAGGGGGCAGACTAACTATGGCTACACCTTC.

CDR3 nucleotides: TGTGCCAGCTCACCACCTACTAGCGGGAGGGCGAACACCGGGGAGCTGTTTTTT. Translation: CASSPPTSGRANTGELFF. The chain employs TRBV18 and TRBJ2-2; 13 bases are a match to TRBD2. The V segment lost 0 bases and the J segment 0 bases; nucleotides outside the gene matches: 1. Germline values: CDR1 KGHSH, CDR2 LQKENI. The CDR3 totals 18 residues.

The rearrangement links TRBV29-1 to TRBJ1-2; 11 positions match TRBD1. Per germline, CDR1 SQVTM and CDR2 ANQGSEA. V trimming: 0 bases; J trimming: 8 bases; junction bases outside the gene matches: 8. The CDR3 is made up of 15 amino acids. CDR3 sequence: CSVEDFGTGGGGYTF. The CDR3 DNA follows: TGCAGCGTTGAAGATTTTGGGACAGGGGGAGGGGGCTACACCTTC.

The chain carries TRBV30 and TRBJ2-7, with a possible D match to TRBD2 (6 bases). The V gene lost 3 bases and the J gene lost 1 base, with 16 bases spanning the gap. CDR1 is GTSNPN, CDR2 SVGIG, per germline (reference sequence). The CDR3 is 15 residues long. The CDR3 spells CAWRPAGRISYEQYF. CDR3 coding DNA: TGTGCCTGGAGACCCGCGGGACGGATTTCCTACGAGCAGTACTTC.

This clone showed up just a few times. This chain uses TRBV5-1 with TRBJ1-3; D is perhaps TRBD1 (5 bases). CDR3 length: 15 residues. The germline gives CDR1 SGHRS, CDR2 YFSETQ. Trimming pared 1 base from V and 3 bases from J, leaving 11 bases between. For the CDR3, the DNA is TGCGCCAGCAGCTTGCAAGGGGTCTATGGAAACACCATATATTTT. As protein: CASSLQGVYGNTIYF.

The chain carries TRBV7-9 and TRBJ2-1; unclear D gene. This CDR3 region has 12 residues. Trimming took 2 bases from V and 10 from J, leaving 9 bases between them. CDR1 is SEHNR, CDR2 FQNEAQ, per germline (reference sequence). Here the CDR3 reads CASSLLSLEQFF. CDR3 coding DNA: TGTGCCAGCAGCTTATTGTCCCTCGAGCAGTTCTTC.

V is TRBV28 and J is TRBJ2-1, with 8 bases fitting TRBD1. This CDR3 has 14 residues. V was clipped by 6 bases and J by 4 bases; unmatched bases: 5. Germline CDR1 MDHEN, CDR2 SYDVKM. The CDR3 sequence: CASRPQGVYNEQFF. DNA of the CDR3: TGTGCCAGCAGACCACAGGGGGTGTACAATGAGCAGTTCTTC.

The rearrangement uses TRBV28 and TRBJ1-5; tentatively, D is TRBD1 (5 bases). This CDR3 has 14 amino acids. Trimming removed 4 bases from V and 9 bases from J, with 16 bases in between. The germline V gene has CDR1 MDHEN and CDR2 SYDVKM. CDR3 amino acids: CASSSQGEGGPQHF. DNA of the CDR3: TGTGCCAGCAGTTCTCAGGGAGAGGGCGGGCCCCAGCATTTT.

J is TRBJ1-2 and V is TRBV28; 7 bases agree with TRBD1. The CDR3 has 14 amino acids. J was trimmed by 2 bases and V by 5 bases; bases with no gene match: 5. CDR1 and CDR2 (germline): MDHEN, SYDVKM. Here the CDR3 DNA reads TGTGCCAGCAGTCTCAGGACAGGAAACTATGGCTACACCTTC. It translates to CASSLRTGNYGYTF.